The 15 T cell receptor beta chains presented below share a single source sample, sequenced in a study of OX40 agonist ivuxolimab in advanced cancers. Sequencing was performed with immunoSEQ multiplex PCR; in TCRdb, only in-frame clones are kept and a portion is missing. Seen here are roughly 93,000 clones, 91% observed once, and the top ten hold roughly 1.6%. This specimen was CD4+ or CD8+ T cells sorted from blood, taken in a trial of the OX40 agonist ivuxolimab. These receptors all stem from an adult with an advanced solid tumor such as melanoma, head and neck, liver or kidney cancer.

This clone turned up a few times. V is TRBV5-1 and J is TRBJ1-3; possibly TRBD1 for D (5 bases). Trimming pared 2 bases from V and 2 bases from J, leaving 8 bases between. CDR1 SGHRS and CDR2 YFSETQ come from the germline V gene. The length of the CDR3 is 14 residues. The CDR3 protein is CASSFGTAGNTIYF. In DNA form, the CDR3 reads TGCGCCAGCAGCTTCGGGACGGCTGGAAACACCATATATTTT.

The rearrangement joins TRBV7-8 to TRBJ2-1, with 9 nucleotides matching TRBD2. The CDR3 runs to 14 residues. Germline assignment: CDR1 SGHVS and CDR2 FQNEAQ. Trimming took 5 bases from V and 5 from J; bases not matched to a gene: 4. This chain's CDR3 is CASSATSGNNEQFF. In nucleotides, the CDR3 is TGTGCCAGCAGCGCGACTAGCGGCAACAATGAGCAGTTCTTC.

This chain joins TRBV5-5 and TRBJ2-7; 8 bases fit TRBD2. This CDR3 region has 14 residues. Trimming cost V 2 bases and J 0 bases; bases outside gene matches: 1. Germline V gene lookup returns CDR1 SGHKS and CDR2 YYEKEE (reference sequence). In DNA, the CDR3 is TGTGCCAGCAGCTTAGCGGGGGACTCCTACGAGCAGTACTTC. Amino acid sequence: CASSLAGDSYEQYF.

The chain couples TRBV5-1 to TRBJ2-7; D is unclear. V shed 3 bases and J shed 2 bases, with 12 bases lying between them. This CDR3 has 14 residues. Germline CDR1 and CDR2: SGHRS and YFSETQ. DNA for the CDR3: TGCGCCAGCAGCTCGCAATACAGCACCTACGAGCAGTACTTC. This encodes CASSSQYSTYEQYF. Variable domain in full (rest from reference TRBV5-1 and TRBJ2-7): KAGVTQTPRYLIKTRGQQVTLSCSPISGHRSVSWYQQTPGQGLQFLFEYFSETQRNKGNFPGRFSGRQFSNSRSEMNVSTLELGDSALYLCASSSQYSTYEQYFGPGTRLTVT.

CDR3 loop: CASSQELGHRGLANLYEQYF. The CDR3 coding sequence is TGCGCCAGCAGCCAAGAACTGGGTCATCGTGGACTAGCGAACCTCTACGAGCAGTACTTC. The chain has TRBV4-3 and TRBJ2-7; 9 nucleotides line up with TRBD2. The V gene's germline CDR1 is LGHNA and CDR2 YSLEER. The CDR3 has 20 residues. Unmatched junction bases numbered 18, after V lost 0 bases and J lost 3 bases.

The J gene is TRBJ1-2, the V gene TRBV6-5; no clear D gene. The V gene lost 11 bases and the J gene lost 0 bases, with 13 bases spanning the gap. The germline gives CDR1 MNHEY, CDR2 SVGAGI. The CDR3 length is 13 residues. As DNA, the CDR3 is TGTGCCGCCAAGGGAGGGACTAACTATGGCTACACCTTC. Translating it yields CAAKGGTNYGYTF.

V gene TRBV7-2 combines with J gene TRBJ1-4; the D is unclear. Germline CDR1 SGHTA, CDR2 FQGNSA. This CDR3 contains 14 residues. Trimming cost V 2 bases and J 8 bases, with 12 bases left between them. The CDR3: CASSLLTREEKLFF. The CDR3 DNA follows: TGTGCCAGCAGCTTACTAACCCGGGAGGAAAAACTGTTTTTT.

The J gene is TRBJ2-3, the V gene TRBV7-9; 8 bases match TRBD1. J lost 9 bases, V lost 6 bases, and 23 bases had no gene match. This CDR3 spans 18 amino acids. CDR1 and CDR2 (germline): SEHNR, FQNEAQ (reference sequence). DNA for the CDR3: TGTGCCAGCAGTTCAGGACAGGGAAGCTTGTCGGCAACGGCGACGCAGTATTTT. Translated: CASSSGQGSLSATATQYF. The whole variable domain, filled in from reference TRBV7-9 and TRBJ2-3, reads DTGVSQNPRHKITKRGQNVTFRCDPISEHNRLYWYRQTLGQGPEFLTYFQNEAQLEKSRLLSDRFSAERPKGSFSTLEIQRTEQGDSAMYLCASSSGQGSLSATATQYFGPGTRLTVL.

This sequence joins TRBV4-1 and TRBJ1-5; D gene unclear. The CDR3 length is 14 residues. In germline, CDR1 is MGHRA, CDR2 YSYEKL. Trimming pared 1 base from V and 9 bases from J, leaving 13 bases between. For the CDR3, the DNA is TGCGCCAGCAGCCAAGTGGCCCCATCCGTGCCCCAGCATTTT. Its protein product is CASSQVAPSVPQHF.

The rearrangement joins TRBV27 to TRBJ1-1; D gene uncertain. The CDR3 consists of 14 residues. V lost 5 bases and J lost 2, with 12 bases in between. Germline V gene data show CDR1 as MNHEY and CDR2 as SMNVEV (reference sequence). The CDR3 sequence is CASSAGVRNTEAFF. CDR3 coding DNA: TGTGCCAGCAGTGCGGGAGTAAGAAACACTGAAGCTTTCTTT.

The chain combines TRBV28 with TRBJ2-7; D is undetermined. Germline CDR1 reads MDHEN; CDR2 reads SYDVKM. The CDR3 is made up of 13 amino acids. V was clipped by 2 bases and J by 0 bases, with 5 bases between them. Written as DNA, the CDR3 is TGTGCCAGCAGTTTACCCCCCTCCTACGAGCAGTACTTC. It codes for CASSLPPSYEQYF.

This clone was observed a few times. The chain couples TRBV5-8 to TRBJ2-5; D is unclear. Trimming removed 0 bases from V and 2 bases from J, with 8 bases in between. There are 14 residues in the CDR3. Germline V gives CDR1 SGHTS, CDR2 YDEGEE. The CDR3 DNA sequence: TGTGCCAGCAGCTTGGCGTCGGTGCAAGAGACCCAGTACTTC. This gives the protein CASSLASVQETQYF.

The J gene is TRBJ2-7, the V gene TRBV19, with D tentatively TRBD1 (7 bases). Trimming stripped 5 bases from V and 1 base from J, with 15 bases between. The CDR3 runs to 15 residues. Germline CDR1 and CDR2: LNHDA and SQIVND (reference sequence). The CDR3 loop is CASSPRQGGSYEQYF. For the CDR3, the DNA is TGTGCCAGTAGTCCCCGACAGGGAGGTTCCTACGAGCAGTACTTC.

CDR3 in amino acids: CASSLEYEQYF. The CDR3 DNA reads TGCGCCAGCAGCTTGGAATACGAGCAGTACTTC. The chain joins TRBV5-1 to TRBJ2-7; D remains ambiguous. V was shortened by 0 bases and J by 4 bases, with 2 bases between the two germline ends. Per germline, CDR1 SGHRS and CDR2 YFSETQ. There are 11 residues in the CDR3. The full variable domain, rest sourced from reference TRBV5-1 and TRBJ2-7, is KAGVTQTPRYLIKTRGQQVTLSCSPISGHRSVSWYQQTPGQGLQFLFEYFSETQRNKGNFPGRFSGRQFSNSRSEMNVSTLELGDSALYLCASSLEYEQYFGPGTRLTVT.

The chain links TRBV2 to TRBJ2-2; 10 bases agree with TRBD1. V shed 4 bases and J 4 bases; nucleotides not matched to a gene: 6. The CDR3 is made up of 16 amino acids. CDR1 is SNHLY and CDR2 is FYNNEI in the germline V gene. CDR3 nucleotides: TGTGCCAGCAGTGTTGGACAGGGGGTTTCCACCGGGGAGCTGTTTTTT. Residues: CASSVGQGVSTGELFF.